This is a list of T cell receptor beta chains from one sample in a study of cytomegalovirus exposure and HLA in healthy donors. The table came from immunoSEQ multiplex PCR; TCRdb's copy has only in-frame clones and leaves some out. This sample yields more than 65,000 clones, of which 74% are seen a single time; around 10% belongs to the top ten. Sequenced input: PBMCs. The receptors derive from a woman aged 55-69 years in good health and CMV-seropositive. Each CDR3 is given with its conserved first and last residue. D genes are given only for firm matches. Size is stated for part of the rows, as once, few or many counts, or as a class when the clone is expanded.

DNA | CDR3 | D | size | length | J | V
TGTGCCAGCAGCCGGGGACAGACCTACGAGCAGTACTTC | CASSRGQTYEQYF | TRBD1 | NA | 13 | TRBJ2-7 | TRBV2
TGTGCCAGTAGTCGAACTGAAGTGTTTGGCTACACCTTC | CASSRTEVFGYTF | NA | NA | 13 | TRBJ1-2 | TRBV19
TGCAGCGTTGGACCCACAGGGTCCGCCACAGATACGCAGTATTTT | CSVGPTGSATDTQYF | NA | NA | 15 | TRBJ2-3 | TRBV29-1
TGTGCCAGCAGAAAGGAGGTGGGGGGGCCCCAGCATTTT | CASRKEVGGPQHF | NA | NA | 13 | TRBJ1-5 | TRBV6-1
TGCGCCAGCAGCCAAGAGAGAGGCGGAGCGTCTGCAGATACGCAGTATTTT | CASSQERGGASADTQYF | NA | NA | 17 | TRBJ2-3 | TRBV4-1
TGTGCCAGCAGCGCCCGGCGATCGGGGAATGAGCAGTTCTTC | CASSARRSGNEQFF | NA | NA | 14 | TRBJ2-1 | TRBV2
TGCGCCAGCAGCCCGGGGGGGAGCACAGATACGCAGTATTTT | CASSPGGSTDTQYF | TRBD2 | NA | 14 | TRBJ2-3 | TRBV5-1
TGTGCCTGGAGGGAACAGGGGAACACTGAAGCTTTCTTT | CAWREQGNTEAFF | NA | few | 13 | TRBJ1-1 | TRBV30
TGTGCCAGCAGCACCCTTGGGGGAGGATGGAACGAGCAGTACTTC | CASSTLGGGWNEQYF | NA | NA | 15 | TRBJ2-7 | TRBV9
TGTGCCAGCAGCTTGAGGGCGGGAAATCAGCCCCAGCATTTT | CASSLRAGNQPQHF | NA | NA | 14 | TRBJ1-5 | TRBV5-6
TGTGCCAGCAGTCCGACAGGGGCCAAATACGAGCAGTACTTC | CASSPTGAKYEQYF | TRBD1 | NA | 14 | TRBJ2-7 | TRBV13
TGCGCCAGCAGCCAACTCATCGGGACAGCCTATGGCTACACCTTC | CASSQLIGTAYGYTF | TRBD1 | few | 15 | TRBJ1-2 | TRBV4-1
TGTGCCAGTACCCATTCTAGCGGGAGACGGAAAGAGACCCAGTACTTC | CASTHSSGRRKETQYF | TRBD2 | NA | 16 | TRBJ2-5 | TRBV19
TGTGCCAGCAGCGTAGCTTCGGGAGTGTACGAGCAGTACTTC | CASSVASGVYEQYF | NA | NA | 14 | TRBJ2-7 | TRBV9
TGTGCCAGTAGTATTCAAAGGGGGCGAGAAGGCTACACCTTC | CASSIQRGREGYTF | TRBD1 | NA | 14 | TRBJ1-2 | TRBV19
TGTGCCAGCAGCGCCACCCTCGGGATTTCAGATACGCAGTATTTT | CASSATLGISDTQYF | NA | NA | 15 | TRBJ2-3 | TRBV9
TGTGCCAGCAGTGCTACAGGGGGCGATTCACCCCTCCACTTT | CASSATGGDSPLHF | TRBD1 | NA | 14 | TRBJ1-6 | TRBV25-1
TGCAGCGTTGTGACCGGGACAGCAGCCTACGAGCAGTACTTC | CSVVTGTAAYEQYF | TRBD1 | NA | 14 | TRBJ2-7 | TRBV29-1
TGCGCCAGCAGCCTATCCCGTAGCGGGACGAGCACAGATACGCAGTATTTT | CASSLSRSGTSTDTQYF | TRBD2 | few | 17 | TRBJ2-3 | TRBV5-1
TGTGCCAGCAGCCATACTAGCGGGGGAACCTACAATGAGCAGTTCTTC | CASSHTSGGTYNEQFF | TRBD2 | NA | 16 | TRBJ2-1 | TRBV7-9